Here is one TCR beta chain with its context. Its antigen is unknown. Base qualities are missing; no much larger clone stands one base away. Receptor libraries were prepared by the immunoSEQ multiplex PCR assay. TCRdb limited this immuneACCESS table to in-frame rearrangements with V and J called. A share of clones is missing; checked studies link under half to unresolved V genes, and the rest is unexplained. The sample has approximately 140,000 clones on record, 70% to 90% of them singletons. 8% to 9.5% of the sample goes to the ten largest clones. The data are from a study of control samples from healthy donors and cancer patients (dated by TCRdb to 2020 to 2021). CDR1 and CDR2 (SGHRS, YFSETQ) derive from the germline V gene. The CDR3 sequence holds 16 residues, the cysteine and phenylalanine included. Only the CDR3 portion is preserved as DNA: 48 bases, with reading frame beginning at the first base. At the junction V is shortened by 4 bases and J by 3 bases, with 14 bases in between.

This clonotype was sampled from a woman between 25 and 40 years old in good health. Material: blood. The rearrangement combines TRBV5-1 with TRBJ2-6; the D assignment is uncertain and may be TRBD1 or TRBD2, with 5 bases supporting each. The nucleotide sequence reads TGCGCCAGCAGCCCGCGGGTAGGGGATGGGGCCAACGTCCTGACTTTC. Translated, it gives CASSPRVGDGANVLTF.